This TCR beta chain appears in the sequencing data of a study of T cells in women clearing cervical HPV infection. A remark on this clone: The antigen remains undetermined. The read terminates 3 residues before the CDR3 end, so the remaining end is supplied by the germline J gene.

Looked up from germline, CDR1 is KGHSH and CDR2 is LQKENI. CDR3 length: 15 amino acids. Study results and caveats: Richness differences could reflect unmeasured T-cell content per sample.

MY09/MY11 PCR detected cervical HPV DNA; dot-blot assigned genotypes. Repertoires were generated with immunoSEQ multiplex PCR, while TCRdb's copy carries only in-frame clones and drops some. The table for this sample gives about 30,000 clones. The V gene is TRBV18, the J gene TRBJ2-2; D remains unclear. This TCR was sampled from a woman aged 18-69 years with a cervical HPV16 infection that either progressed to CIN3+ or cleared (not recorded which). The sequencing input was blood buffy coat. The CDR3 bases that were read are TGTGCCAGCTCACCGAAGAGCTCCTATAATTCACCG. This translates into CASSPKSSYNSP. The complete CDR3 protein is CASSPKSSYNSPLFF. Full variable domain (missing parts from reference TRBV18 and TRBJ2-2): NAGVMQNPRHLVRRRGQEARLRCSPMKGHSHVYWYRQLPEEGLKFMVYLQKENIIDESGMPKERFSAEFPKEGPSILRIQQVVRGDSAAYFCASSPKSSYNSPLFFGEGSRLTVL.